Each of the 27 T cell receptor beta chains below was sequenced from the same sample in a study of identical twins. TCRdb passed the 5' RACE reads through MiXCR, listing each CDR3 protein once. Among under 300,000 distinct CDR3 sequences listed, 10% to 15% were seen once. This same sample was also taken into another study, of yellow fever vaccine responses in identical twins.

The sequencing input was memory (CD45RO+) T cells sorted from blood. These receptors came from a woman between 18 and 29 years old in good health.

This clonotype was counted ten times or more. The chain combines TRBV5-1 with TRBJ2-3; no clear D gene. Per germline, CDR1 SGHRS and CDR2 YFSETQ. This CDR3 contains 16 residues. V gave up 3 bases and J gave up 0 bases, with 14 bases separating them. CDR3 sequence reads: CASSSGAISSTDTQYF. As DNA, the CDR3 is TGCGCCAGCAGCTCGGGTGCGATCTCTAGCACAGATACGCAGTATTTT.

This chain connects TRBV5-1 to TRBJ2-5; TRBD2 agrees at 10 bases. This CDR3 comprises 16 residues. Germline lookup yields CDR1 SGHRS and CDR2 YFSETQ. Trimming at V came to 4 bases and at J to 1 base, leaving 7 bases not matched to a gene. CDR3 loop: CASSDPRLAGQETQYF. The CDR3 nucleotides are TGCGCCAGCAGCGATCCTCGACTAGCGGGCCAAGAGACCCAGTACTTC.

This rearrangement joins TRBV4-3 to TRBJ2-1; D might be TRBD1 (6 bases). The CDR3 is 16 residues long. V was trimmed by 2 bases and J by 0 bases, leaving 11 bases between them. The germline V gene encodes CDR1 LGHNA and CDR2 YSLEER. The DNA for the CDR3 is TGCGCCAGCAGCCAACCGACAGGTAGCTCCTACAATGAGCAGTTCTTC. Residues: CASSQPTGSSYNEQFF.

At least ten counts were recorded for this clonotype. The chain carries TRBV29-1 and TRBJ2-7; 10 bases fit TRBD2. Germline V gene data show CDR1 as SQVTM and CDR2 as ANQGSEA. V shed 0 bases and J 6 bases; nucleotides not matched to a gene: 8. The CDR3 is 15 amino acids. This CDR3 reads CSVEERAGGPSEQYF. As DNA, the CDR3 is TGCAGCGTTGAAGAGAGAGCGGGAGGGCCGTCCGAGCAGTACTTC.

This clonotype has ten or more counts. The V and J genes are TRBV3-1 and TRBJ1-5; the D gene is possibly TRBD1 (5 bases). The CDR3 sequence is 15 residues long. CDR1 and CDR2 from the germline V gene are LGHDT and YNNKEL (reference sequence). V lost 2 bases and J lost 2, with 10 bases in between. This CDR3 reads CASSQNRDGNQPQHF. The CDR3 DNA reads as TGTGCCAGCAGCCAAAACCGGGACGGCAATCAGCCCCAGCATTTT.

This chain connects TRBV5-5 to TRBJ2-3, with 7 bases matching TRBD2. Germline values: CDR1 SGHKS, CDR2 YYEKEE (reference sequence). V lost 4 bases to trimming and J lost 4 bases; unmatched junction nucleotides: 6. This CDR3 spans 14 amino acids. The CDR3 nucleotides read TGTGCCAGCAGCGCGGCGGGAGTGGCAGATACGCAGTATTTT. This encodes CASSAAGVADTQYF.

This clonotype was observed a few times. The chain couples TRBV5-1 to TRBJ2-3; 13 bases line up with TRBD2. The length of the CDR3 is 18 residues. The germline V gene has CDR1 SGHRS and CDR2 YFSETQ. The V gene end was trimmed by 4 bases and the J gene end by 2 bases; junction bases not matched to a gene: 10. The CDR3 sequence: CASSTLAGGPPFTDTQYF. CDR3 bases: TGCGCCAGCAGCACACTAGCGGGGGGGCCCCCATTCACAGATACGCAGTATTTT.

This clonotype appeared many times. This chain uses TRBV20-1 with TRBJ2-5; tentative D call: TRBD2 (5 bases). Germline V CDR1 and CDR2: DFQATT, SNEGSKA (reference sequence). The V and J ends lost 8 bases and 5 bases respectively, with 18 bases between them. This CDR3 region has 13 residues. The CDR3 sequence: CSTSKPPGETQYF. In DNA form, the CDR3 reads TGCAGTACTTCAAAGCCCCCGGGGGAGACCCAGTACTTC.

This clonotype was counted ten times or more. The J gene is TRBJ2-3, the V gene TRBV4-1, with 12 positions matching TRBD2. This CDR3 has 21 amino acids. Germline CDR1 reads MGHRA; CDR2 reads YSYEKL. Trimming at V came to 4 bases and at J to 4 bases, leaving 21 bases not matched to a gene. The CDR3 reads CASSLTIQTSSGRGAADTQYF. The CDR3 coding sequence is TGCGCCAGCAGCCTGACGATTCAGACGTCTAGCGGGAGGGGAGCGGCAGATACGCAGTATTTT.

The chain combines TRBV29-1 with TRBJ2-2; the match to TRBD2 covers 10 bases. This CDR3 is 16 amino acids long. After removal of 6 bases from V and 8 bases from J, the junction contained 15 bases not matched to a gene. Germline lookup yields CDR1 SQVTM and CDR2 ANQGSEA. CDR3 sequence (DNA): TGCAGCGTAGAAACCCTTCTGAGCGGGAGGGATGGGGAGCTGTTTTTT. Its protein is CSVETLLSGRDGELFF.

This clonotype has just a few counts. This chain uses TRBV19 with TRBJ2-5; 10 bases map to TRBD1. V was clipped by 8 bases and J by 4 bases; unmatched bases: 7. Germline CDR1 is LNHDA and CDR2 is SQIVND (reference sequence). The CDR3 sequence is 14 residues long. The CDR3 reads CASRDRGKGETQYF. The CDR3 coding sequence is TGTGCCAGTCGGGACAGGGGAAAAGGAGAGACCCAGTACTTC.

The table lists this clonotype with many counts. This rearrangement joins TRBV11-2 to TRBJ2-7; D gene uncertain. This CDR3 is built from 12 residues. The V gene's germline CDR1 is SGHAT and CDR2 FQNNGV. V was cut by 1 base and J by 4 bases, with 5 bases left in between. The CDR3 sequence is CASSLAQYEQYF. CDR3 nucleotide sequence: TGTGCCAGCAGCTTAGCGCAGTACGAGCAGTACTTC. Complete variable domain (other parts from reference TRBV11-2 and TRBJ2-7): EAGVAQSPRYKIIEKRQSVAFWCNPISGHATLYWYQQILGQGPKLLIQFQNNGVVDDSQLPKDRFSAERLKGVDSTLKIQPAKLEDSAVYLCASSLAQYEQYFGPGTRLTVT.

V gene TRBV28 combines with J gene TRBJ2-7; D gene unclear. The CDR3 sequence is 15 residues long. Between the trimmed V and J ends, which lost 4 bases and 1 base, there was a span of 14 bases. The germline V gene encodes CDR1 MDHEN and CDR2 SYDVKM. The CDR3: CASSSPGRLSYEQYF. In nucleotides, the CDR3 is TGTGCCAGCAGTTCCCCCGGTCGGCTATCCTACGAGCAGTACTTC.

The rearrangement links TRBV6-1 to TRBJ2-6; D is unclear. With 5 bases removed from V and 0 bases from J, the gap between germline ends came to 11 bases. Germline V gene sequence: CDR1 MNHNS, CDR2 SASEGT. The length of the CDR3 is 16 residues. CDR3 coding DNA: TGTGCCAGCAGTCCAGTCAGCGCCTCTGGGGCCAACGTCCTGACTTTC. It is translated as CASSPVSASGANVLTF.

CDR3 nucleotides: TGTGCCAGCAGCTCAACAGGGGGGACTGAAGCTTTCTTT. Translated, it gives CASSSTGGTEAFF. The V call is TRBV28, the J call TRBJ1-1, with TRBD1 matching 8 bases. This CDR3 is 13 amino acids long. Per germline, CDR1 MDHEN and CDR2 SYDVKM. With 6 bases clipped from V and 5 bases from J, the junction kept 5 bases outside the gene matches.

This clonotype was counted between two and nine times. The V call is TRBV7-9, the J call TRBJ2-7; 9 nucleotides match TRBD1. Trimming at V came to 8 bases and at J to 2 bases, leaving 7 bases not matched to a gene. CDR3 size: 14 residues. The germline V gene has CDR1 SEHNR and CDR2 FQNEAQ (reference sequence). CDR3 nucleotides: TGTGCCAGCGGAACAGGGGGCGCCGCCTACGAGCAGTACTTC. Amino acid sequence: CASGTGGAAYEQYF.

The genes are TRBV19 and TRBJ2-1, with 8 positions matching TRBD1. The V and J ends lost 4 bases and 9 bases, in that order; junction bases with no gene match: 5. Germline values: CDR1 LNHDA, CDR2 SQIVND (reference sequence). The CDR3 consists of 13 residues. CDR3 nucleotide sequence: TGTGCCAGTAGTACGGACAGGGTAAGTGAGCAGTTCTTC. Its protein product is CASSTDRVSEQFF.

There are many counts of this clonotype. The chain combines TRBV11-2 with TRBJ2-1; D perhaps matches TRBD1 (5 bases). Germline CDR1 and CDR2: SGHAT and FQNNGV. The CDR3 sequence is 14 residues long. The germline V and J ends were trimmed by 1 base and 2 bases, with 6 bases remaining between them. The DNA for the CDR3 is TGTGCCAGCAGCTTAGGGACAACCTACAATGAGCAGTTCTTC. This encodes CASSLGTTYNEQFF.

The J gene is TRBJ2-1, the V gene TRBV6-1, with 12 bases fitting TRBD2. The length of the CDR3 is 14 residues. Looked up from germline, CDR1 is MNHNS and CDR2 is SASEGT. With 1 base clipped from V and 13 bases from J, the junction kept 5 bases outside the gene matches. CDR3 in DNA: TGTGCCAGCAGTGAAGAGGGACTAGCGGGCAAACAGTTCTTC. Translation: CASSEEGLAGKQFF.

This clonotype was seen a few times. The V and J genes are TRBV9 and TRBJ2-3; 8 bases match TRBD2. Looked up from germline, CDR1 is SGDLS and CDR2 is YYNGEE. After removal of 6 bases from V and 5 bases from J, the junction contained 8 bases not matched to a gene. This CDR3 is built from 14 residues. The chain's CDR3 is CASNRGGWGDTQYF. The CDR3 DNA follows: TGTGCCAGCAACCGGGGGGGCTGGGGAGATACGCAGTATTTT.

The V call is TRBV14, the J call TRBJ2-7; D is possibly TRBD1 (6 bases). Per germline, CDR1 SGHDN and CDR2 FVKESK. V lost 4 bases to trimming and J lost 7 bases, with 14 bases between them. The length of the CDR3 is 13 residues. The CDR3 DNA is TGTGCCAGCAGCCCAGCCGCCCAGGGGGAGCAGTACTTC. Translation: CASSPAAQGEQYF.

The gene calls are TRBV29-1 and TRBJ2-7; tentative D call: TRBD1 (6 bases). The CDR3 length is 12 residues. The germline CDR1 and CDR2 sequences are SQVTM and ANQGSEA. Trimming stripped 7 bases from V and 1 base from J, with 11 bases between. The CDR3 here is CSASGQSYEQYF. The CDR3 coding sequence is TGCAGCGCATCAGGACAGTCCTACGAGCAGTACTTC.

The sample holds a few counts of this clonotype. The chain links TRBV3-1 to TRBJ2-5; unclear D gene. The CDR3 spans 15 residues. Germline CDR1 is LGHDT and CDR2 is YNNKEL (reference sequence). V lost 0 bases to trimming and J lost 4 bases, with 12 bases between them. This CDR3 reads CASSQDLAEGETQYF. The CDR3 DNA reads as TGTGCCAGCAGCCAAGATCTTGCAGAAGGAGAGACCCAGTACTTC.

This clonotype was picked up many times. The CDR3 loop is CASSQAYPSGGARDTQYF. CDR3 bases: TGTGCCAGCAGCCAAGCCTACCCTAGCGGGGGGGCCCGAGATACGCAGTATTTT. V gene TRBV3-1 combines with J gene TRBJ2-3; 12 bases are shared with TRBD2. V trimming: 1 base; J trimming: 5 bases; junction bases outside the gene matches: 10. From germline, CDR1 is LGHDT and CDR2 YNNKEL (reference sequence). This CDR3 is 18 amino acids long.

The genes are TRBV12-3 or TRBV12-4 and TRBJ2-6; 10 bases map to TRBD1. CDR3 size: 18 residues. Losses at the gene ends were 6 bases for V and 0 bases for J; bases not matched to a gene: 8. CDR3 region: CASRPPGQGLSGANVLTF. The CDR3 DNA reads TGTGCCAGCAGACCCCCGGGACAGGGGCTCTCTGGGGCCAACGTCCTGACTTTC.

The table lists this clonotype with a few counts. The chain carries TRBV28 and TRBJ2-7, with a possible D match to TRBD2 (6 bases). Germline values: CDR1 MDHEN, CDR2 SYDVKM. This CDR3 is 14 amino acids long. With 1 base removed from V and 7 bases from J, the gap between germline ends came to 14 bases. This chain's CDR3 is CASSLSLVGGEQYF. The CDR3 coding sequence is TGTGCCAGCAGTTTATCCCTCGTGGGGGGAGAGCAGTACTTC.

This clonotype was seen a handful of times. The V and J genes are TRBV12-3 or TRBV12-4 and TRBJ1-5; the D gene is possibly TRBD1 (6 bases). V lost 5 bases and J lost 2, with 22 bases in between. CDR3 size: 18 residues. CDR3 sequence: CASSPLTGRGWGNQPQHF. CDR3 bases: TGTGCCAGCAGTCCCCTAACCGGCAGGGGATGGGGCAATCAGCCCCAGCATTTT.